Below are 20 T cell receptor beta chains sequenced from a single sample in a study of blood T cell repertoires in COVID-19. The method was immunoSEQ multiplex PCR; TCRdb's version includes in-frame clones alone and lacks a portion of them. The sample has hundreds of thousands of clones, 75% to 85% seen once. Sequenced sample: PBMCs or T cells enriched from blood (not recorded which). The receptors shown here come from a man between 25 and 39 years old with acute COVID-19.

This clone was seen only a few times. The gene calls are TRBV15 and TRBJ2-4; maybe TRBD2 (5 bases). This CDR3 contains 17 residues. Per the germline V gene, CDR1 is LNHNV and CDR2 is YYDKDF (reference sequence). Trimming took 2 bases from V and 0 from J, leaving 14 bases between them. CDR3 nucleotide sequence: TGTGCCACCAGCAGAAGAGGGATGGGGTTAGCCAAAAACATTCAGTACTTC. Encoded protein: CATSRRGMGLAKNIQYF.

CDR3 amino acids: CASSLVGQGTYNEQFF. The CDR3 nucleotides are TGTGCCAGCAGCTTGGTGGGGCAGGGTACCTACAATGAGCAGTTCTTC. The V gene is TRBV5-6, the J gene TRBJ2-1, with D perhaps matching TRBD1 (5 bases). Trimming pared 0 bases from V and 2 bases from J, leaving 12 bases between. This CDR3 contains 16 residues. CDR1 is SGHDT and CDR2 is YYEEEE in the germline V gene. Full variable domain (remainder filled in from reference TRBV5-6 and TRBJ2-1): DAGVTQSPTHLIKTRGQQVTLRCSPKSGHDTVSWYQQALGQGPQFIFQYYEEEERQRGNFPDRFSGHQFPNYSSELNVNALLLGDSALYLCASSLVGQGTYNEQFFGPGTRLTVL.

This clone was seen many times. This chain connects TRBV10-1 to TRBJ2-2; the D gene is possibly TRBD2 (5 bases). Germline V gene data show CDR1 as WNHNN and CDR2 as SYGVQD (reference sequence). V was cut by 0 bases and J by 9 bases, with 8 bases left in between. This CDR3 has 13 amino acids. The CDR3 protein is CASSESHGRELFF. In nucleotides, the CDR3 is TGCGCCAGCAGTGAGTCCCACGGGAGGGAGCTGTTTTTT.

The chain is built from TRBV19 and TRBJ1-5; 7 bases line up with TRBD1. This CDR3 is built from 16 residues. V dropped 5 bases and J dropped 2; count of bases not matched to a gene: 9. Germline lookup yields CDR1 LNHDA and CDR2 SQIVND (reference sequence). The CDR3 sequence is CASSGNRGAGNQPQHF. The CDR3 DNA is TGTGCCAGTAGTGGTAACAGGGGAGCGGGCAATCAGCCCCAGCATTTT.

The chain links TRBV6-5 to TRBJ1-3; D uncertain. Germline V gene lookup returns CDR1 MNHEY and CDR2 SVGAGI. This CDR3 region has 13 residues. Trimming took 6 bases from V and 5 from J, leaving 11 bases between them. The CDR3 loop is CASRQHVRNTIYF. Written as DNA, the CDR3 is TGTGCCAGCAGGCAACACGTCAGAAACACCATATATTTT.

V and J are TRBV6-5 and TRBJ1-6; tentative D call: TRBD1 (5 bases). Looked up from germline, CDR1 is MNHEY and CDR2 is SVGAGI. CDR3 length equals 15 residues. V gave up 6 bases and J gave up 10 bases, with 19 bases separating them. The CDR3 DNA reads TGTGCCAGCAGCCGAACTCAGGGTTCGGCCTCACCCCTCCACTTT. Translation: CASSRTQGSASPLHF.

The chain couples TRBV5-4 to TRBJ2-7; the D gene is possibly TRBD1 (6 bases). Germline V lookup: CDR1 SGHNT, CDR2 YYREEE (reference sequence). The CDR3 sequence is 13 residues long. Trimming pared 1 base from V and 2 bases from J, leaving 7 bases between. In DNA, the CDR3 is TGTGCCAGCAGCTTGACAGGGACCTACGAGCAGTACTTC. This sequence encodes CASSLTGTYEQYF. Based on the CDR3 plus reference TRBV5-4 and TRBJ2-7, the full variable domain is ETGVTQSPTHLIKTRGQQVTLRCSSQSGHNTVSWYQQALGQGPQFIFQYYREEENGRGNFPPRFSGLQFPNYSSELNVNALELDDSALYLCASSLTGTYEQYFGPGTRLTVT.

The sample holds one count of this clone. The gene calls are TRBV18 and TRBJ1-4; the D is unclear. CDR3 length equals 15 residues. The V gene lost 0 bases and the J gene lost 2 bases, with 7 bases spanning the gap. CDR1 is KGHSH, CDR2 LQKENI, per germline. Written as DNA, the CDR3 is TGTGCCAGCTCACCACCAAGCGTTACTAATGAAAAACTGTTTTTT. Its translation is CASSPPSVTNEKLFF.

The chain joins TRBV5-5 to TRBJ1-5, with D hard to call. CDR1 and CDR2 (germline): SGHKS, YYEKEE (reference sequence). Trimming shortened V by 1 base and J by 5 bases, and 7 bases separated the two germline ends. This CDR3 comprises 13 residues. The CDR3 bases are TGTGCCAGCAGCTTGTTGCCGGATCAGCCCCAGCATTTT. Residues: CASSLLPDQPQHF.

V gene TRBV5-6 combines with J gene TRBJ2-7; TRBD2 matches at 7 bases. V dropped 4 bases and J dropped 2; count of bases not matched to a gene: 15. Germline V CDR1 and CDR2: SGHDT, YYEEEE. CDR3 length: 17 residues. CDR3 bases: TGTGCCAGCAGCCTCCGGGGGGTAGGGGTCCGGGCCTACGAGCAGTACTTC. It specifies CASSLRGVGVRAYEQYF.

This rearrangement joins TRBV15 to TRBJ1-4, with a tentative D call TRBD1 (5 bases). The V and J ends lost 1 base and 4 bases respectively, with 10 bases between them. CDR1 LNHNV and CDR2 YYDKDF come from the germline V gene (reference sequence). The CDR3 length is 15 residues. CDR3 sequence: CATSRGGQGNEKLFF. The CDR3 nucleotides are TGTGCCACCAGCAGAGGAGGTCAGGGTAATGAAAAACTGTTTTTT. The full variable domain, with the rest looked up from reference TRBV15 and TRBJ1-4, is DAMVIQNPRYQVTQFGKPVTLSCSQTLNHNVMYWYQQKSSQAPKLLFHYYDKDFNNEADTPDNFQSRRPNTSFCFLDIRSPGLGDTAMYLCATSRGGQGNEKLFFGSGTQLSVL.

This chain links TRBV4-1 with TRBJ1-2; D is unresolved. V lost 0 bases, J lost 4 bases, and 15 bases lay in between. The CDR3 is 16 residues long. The germline V gene encodes CDR1 MGHRA and CDR2 YSYEKL. Here the CDR3 DNA reads TGCGCCAGCAGCCAAGAATCTGCAGATCCTGTCTATGGCTACACCTTC. This sequence encodes CASSQESADPVYGYTF.

The genes are TRBV9 and TRBJ2-3; 7 positions agree with TRBD1. The CDR3 loop spans 15 amino acids. J gave up 1 base and V 4 bases, and 6 bases lay outside the gene matches. CDR1 is SGDLS and CDR2 is YYNGEE in the germline V gene. For the CDR3, the DNA is TGTGCCAGCAGCTCCTACAGGGGCGGCACAGATACGCAGTATTTT. This gives the protein CASSSYRGGTDTQYF.

The chain recombines TRBV7-9 with TRBJ2-5; no definite D call. Trimming cost V 1 base and J 2 bases, with 8 bases left between them. CDR3 length equals 14 residues. CDR1 SEHNR and CDR2 FQNEAQ come from the germline V gene (reference sequence). In DNA, the CDR3 is TGTGCCAGCAGCTTAGTAAATCCTCAAGAGACCCAGTACTTC. Translation: CASSLVNPQETQYF.

About this clone: One end of the junction varies from germline; a read error may be responsible. This chain uses TRBV28 with TRBJ2-7; D may be TRBD1 (5 bases). The CDR3 covers 15 residues. Per germline, CDR1 MDHEN and CDR2 SYDVKM. The DNA of the CDR3 is TGTGCCAGCAGTTTATCGGCAGGAAAGTTGGGGCAGGGCCACTTC. This codes for CASSLSAGKLGQGHF.

V usage is TRBV14 and J usage is TRBJ1-6; a possible D gene is TRBD1 (6 bases). The CDR3 runs to 13 residues. Germline loops: CDR1 SGHDN, CDR2 FVKESK. V was trimmed by 5 bases and J by 8 bases, leaving 10 bases between them. In DNA, the CDR3 is TGTGCCAGCAGCGGGGGCTTGGATTCACCCCTCCACTTT. Translating gives CASSGGLDSPLHF. Drawing the rest from reference TRBV14 and TRBJ1-6, the complete variable domain is EAGVTQFPSHSVIEKGQTVTLRCDPISGHDNLYWYRRVMGKEIKFLLHFVKESKQDESGMPNNRFLAERTGGTYSTLKVQPAELEDSGVYFCASSGGLDSPLHFGNGTRLTVT.

The chain is built from TRBV24-1 and TRBJ2-5; TRBD1 matches 12 bases. The CDR3 spans 17 residues. Trimming cost V 3 bases and J 5 bases; bases outside gene matches: 9. The germline gives CDR1 KGHDR, CDR2 SFDVKD. The CDR3 region is CATSDPAGTGGGETQYF. CDR3 coding DNA: TGTGCCACCAGTGATCCCGCCGGGACAGGGGGCGGGGAGACCCAGTACTTC.

The rearrangement links TRBV19 to TRBJ2-2; 8 positions agree with TRBD2. Germline V gene lookup returns CDR1 LNHDA and CDR2 SQIVND (reference sequence). J was trimmed by 4 bases and V by 9 bases; bases with no gene match: 4. This CDR3 comprises 13 residues. CDR3 protein: CASGGALTGELFF. DNA for the CDR3: TGTGCCAGCGGGGGGGCCCTCACCGGGGAGCTGTTTTTT.

This clone has a single count. The rearrangement joins TRBV6-6 to TRBJ1-4, with D perhaps TRBD1 (5 bases). V lost 6 bases to trimming and J lost 4 bases, with 18 bases between them. Germline V gene sequence: CDR1 MNHNY, CDR2 SVGAGI (reference sequence). The CDR3 length is 16 residues. This CDR3 reads CASRTQWGTYNEKLFF. The CDR3 DNA reads as TGTGCCAGCAGGACCCAGTGGGGGACTTATAATGAAAAACTGTTTTTT.

The J gene is TRBJ1-2, the V gene TRBV5-1; D is possibly TRBD1 (6 bases). The CDR3 has 15 residues. Trimming took off 2 bases at V and 1 base at J, with 12 bases between the two ends. The germline gives CDR1 SGHRS, CDR2 YFSETQ. The CDR3 is CASSFGDRINYGYTF. The DNA of the CDR3 is TGCGCCAGCAGCTTTGGAGACAGGATTAACTATGGCTACACCTTC.